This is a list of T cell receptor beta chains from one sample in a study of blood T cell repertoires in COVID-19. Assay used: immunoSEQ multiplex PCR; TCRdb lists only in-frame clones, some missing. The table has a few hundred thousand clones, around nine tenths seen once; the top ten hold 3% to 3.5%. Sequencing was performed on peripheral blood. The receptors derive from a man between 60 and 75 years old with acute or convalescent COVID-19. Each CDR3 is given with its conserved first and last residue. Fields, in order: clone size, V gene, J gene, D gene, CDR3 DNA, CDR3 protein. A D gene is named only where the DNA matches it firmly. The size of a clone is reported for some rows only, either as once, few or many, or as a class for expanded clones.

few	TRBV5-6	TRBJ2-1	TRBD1	TGTGCCAGCAGCCCGACAGGGAAGGGGAATGAGCAGTTCTTC	CASSPTGKGNEQFF
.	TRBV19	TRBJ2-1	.	TGTGCCAGTAAGGGGGTACTAGCGACCTACAATGAGCAGTTCTTC	CASKGVLATYNEQFF
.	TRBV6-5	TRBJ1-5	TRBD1	TGTGCCAGCAGGGACAGGGGGCTTTATCAGCCCCAGCATTTT	CASRDRGLYQPQHF
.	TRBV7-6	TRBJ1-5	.	TGTGCCAGCAGCTTAGTACAGGATAATCAGCCCCAGCATTTT	CASSLVQDNQPQHF
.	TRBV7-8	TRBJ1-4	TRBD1	TGTGCCAGCAGCTACAGACAGGGGGCCGGGGAAAAACTGTTTTTT	CASSYRQGAGEKLFF
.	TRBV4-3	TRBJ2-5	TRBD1	TGCGCCAGCAGCCGAGCAGGGGGTATCCAAGAGACCCAGTACTTC	CASSRAGGIQETQYF
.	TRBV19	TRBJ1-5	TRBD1	TGTGCCAGTAGTATGACCCTGATGCGGGACAGCGGAGGGTTTAGCAATCAGCCCCAGCATTTT	CASSMTLMRDSGGFSNQPQHF
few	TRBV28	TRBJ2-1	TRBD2	TGTGCCAGCAGCCCCGCGCTTGGCGGGGGGGCCTATGACCAGTTCTTC	CASSPALGGGAYDQFF
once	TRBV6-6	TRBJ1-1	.	TGTGCCAGCAACCGAGGAACCAACACTGAAGCTTTCTTT	CASNRGTNTEAFF
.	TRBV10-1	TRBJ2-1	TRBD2	TGCGCCAGCAGTGAGGGGGTAGCGGGGGGCGGATTAGGCCCATACAATGAGCAGTTCTTC	CASSEGVAGGGLGPYNEQFF
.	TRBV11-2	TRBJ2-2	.	TGTGCCAGCAGCTGGACCGGGGGAACCGGGGAGCTGTTTTTT	CASSWTGGTGELFF
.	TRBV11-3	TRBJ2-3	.	TGTGCCAGCAGCCTCCGAGGCACAGATACGCAGTATTTT	CASSLRGTDTQYF
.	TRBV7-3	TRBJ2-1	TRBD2	TGTGCCAGCAGCTACGGGGTAGCGGGGGGAAGCAATGAGCAGTTCTTC	CASSYGVAGGSNEQFF
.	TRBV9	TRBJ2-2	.	TGTGCCAGCAGCGTTCTGCAGGGTAACACCGGGGAGCTGTTTTTT	CASSVLQGNTGELFF
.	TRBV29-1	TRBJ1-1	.	TGCAGCTCCTGGGGGGACTCCGATCGTGAAGCTTTCTTT	CSSWGDSDREAFF
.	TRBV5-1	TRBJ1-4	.	TGCGCCAGCAGCCGGACAGACGGAGGTGAAAAACTGTTTTTT	CASSRTDGGEKLFF
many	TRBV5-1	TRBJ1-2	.	TGCGCCAGCTCACCCAAACAGGGATTTGATGGCTACACCTTC	CASSPKQGFDGYTF
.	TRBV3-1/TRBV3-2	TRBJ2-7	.	TGTGCCAGCAGCCAAGGGCAGGGTACCTACGAGCAGTACTTC	CASSQGQGTYEQYF
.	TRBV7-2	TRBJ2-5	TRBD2	TGTGCCAGCAGCTTAGCGCTAGCGGGGGGCCCTGGGGAGACCCAGTACTTC	CASSLALAGGPGETQYF
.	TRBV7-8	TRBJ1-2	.	TGTGCTAGCAGCTTAAGGAGCGGGGGAGGCTATGGCTACACCTTC	CASSLRSGGGYGYTF
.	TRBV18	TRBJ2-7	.	TGTGCCAGCTCGGCGGGACGGGCCTCCTACGAGCAGTACTTC	CASSAGRASYEQYF
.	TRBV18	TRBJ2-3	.	TGTGCCAGCGCCGCGACGGAGCGGCGAACAGATACGCAGTATTTT	CASAATERRTDTQYF